This T cell receptor beta chain was sequenced in a study of T cell responses to AZD1222 COVID-19 vaccine. As for the study in general: Pooling of second doses given at about 4 or about 12 weeks was done. Study-level points and caveats: Spike-specific TCR breadth and depth grew following two AZD1222 doses.

The V gene lost 0 bases and the J gene lost 5 bases, with 17 bases spanning the gap. The CDR3 consists of 16 residues. Germline CDR1 and CDR2: SGHRS and YFSETQ. In its sample, this clone was seen once. Its antigen remains unidentified. Generated by immunoSEQ multiplex PCR, the TCRdb table keeps only in-frame clones and is missing some. The top ten hold 1% to 1.5% of the sample, which has fewer than 110,000 clones, about nine tenths seen once. The sample was peripheral blood, taken on day 0 of AZD1222 vaccination. The sequence was collected from an adult in good health. The chain is built from TRBV5-1 and TRBJ1-1; D perhaps matches TRBD1 (5 bases). CDR3 in DNA: TGCGCCAGCAGCTTGGAAGCAGCGGGGGTAGGAACTGAAGCTTTCTTT. Translation gives CASSLEAAGVGTEAFF.